This record covers a single T cell receptor beta chain. Its antigen is not yet known. Per-base quality was not reported, and no clone a single base away is much larger than it. This record belongs to a study of blood T cell repertoires in COVID-19 (TCRdb year 2020). Describing the broader study: Samples from collaborators originated in the United States, Italy and Spain and spanned both the acute and convalescent phases of COVID-19. The prospective study material was composed of cDNA or gDNA derived from T cells, B-cell-depleted T cells, or PBMCs. Deeply sampled blood TCRbeta repertoires from subjects exposed to, actively infected with, or recovered from COVID-19 were included in the dataset. The repertoires were released in a freely available public database meant as a resource for research on the immune response to SARS-CoV-2. The samples were drawn from two sources: the first 160 participants of the ongoing ImmuneRACE study, and about 1,300 subjects contributed by 6 global collaborators. The sample metadata nearly always contained a de-identified subject ID, COVID-19 status, age in years and sex. Where HLA class I and class II types were available, the types were taken from metadata supplied by the sample provider, not from assay-based typing. What the study reported, not specific to this receptor: The amount of clinical and demographic metadata varied by source and participant and was provided uncurated.

The collaborating institutions used their own protocols to collect whole blood in K2EDTA tubes. For TCRbeta analysis, collaborators shipped samples as frozen whole blood, isolated PBMCs, or DNA extracted from either of those sample types. TCRbeta CDR3 regions were amplified from genomic DNA by means of the immunoSEQ Assay, a bias-controlled multiplex PCR. The study's own analysis went as follows. Within the assay, amplification of reference gene primers was used to estimate how many nucleated cells each sample contained. To quantify the absolute abundance of each unique TCRbeta CDR3 rearrangement, sequence reads were collapsed and filtered. For each sample, productive Simpson clonality was calculated as the square root of Simpson's diversity index over productive rearrangements. What TCRdb holds here is the immuneACCESS table cut down to in-frame rearrangements. Part of the clones is not present; checked against another copy, under half of the missing clones reflect an unresolved V gene, and the others are unexplained. The D gene and trimming were derived from the DNA, and the V and J assignments and clone size from that table. The sample data list more than 60,000 clones, and more than 75% of these were observed just once. Approximately 5.3% of the sample is held by the ten biggest clonotypes.

Here V drops 5 bases and J drops 5 bases, and the junction holds 2 bases not matched to any gene. From the cysteine up to the phenylalanine, the CDR3 has a length of 13 residues. The CDR3 DNA has 39 bases and is translated from base 1. CDR1 and CDR2 are drawn from the germline V gene: WSHSY, SAAADI. The chain links TRBV10-2 with TRBJ2-2; 7 nucleotides in the junction match TRBD2. The sequence derives from a human donor in a cohort sampled during active COVID-19. Input material: peripheral blood. This receptor has the CDR3 CASSRTRTGELFF. The DNA is TGCGCCAGCAGTCGGACTAGGACCGGGGAGCTGTTTTTT.